Following are 26 T cell receptor beta chains from one sample sequenced in a study of T-cell reconstitution after alpha-beta-depleted transplantation in children. As it was prepared, the TCRbeta library received unique molecular identifiers. TCRdb re-called the PCR reads through MiXCR, storing one row per CDR3 protein. The sample lists fewer than 400,000 distinct CDR3 sequences, about 20% occurring once. The specimen was PBMCs from the stem cell graft donor, collected from the stem cell graft. These receptors were taken from a human donor who donated a stem cell graft to a child with acute myeloid leukemia.

This rearrangement joins TRBV12-3 or TRBV12-4 to TRBJ2-2; D is unresolved. This CDR3 is built from 12 residues. Trimming took off 6 bases at V and 6 bases at J, with 8 bases between the two ends. For the CDR3, the DNA is TGTGCCAGCAGCCTCTTTCCCGGGGAGCTGTTTTTT. It yields the protein CASSLFPGELFF.

J is TRBJ2-3 and V is TRBV4-2; the match to TRBD2 covers 7 bases. Per the germline V gene, CDR1 is LGHNA and CDR2 is YNFKEQ. Germline trimming cut 1 base from V and 2 bases from J; bases unmatched to any gene: 6. The CDR3 is made up of 16 amino acids. The CDR3 loop reads CASSQGAGVLTDTQYF. In DNA, the CDR3 is TGTGCCAGCAGCCAAGGTGCGGGAGTCCTCACAGATACGCAGTATTTT.

As for this clonotype: Germline is not matched at one junction end, which may reflect a read error. The rearrangement links TRBV7-2 to TRBJ1-5, with D tentatively TRBD1 (6 bases). Germline-derived CDR1 and CDR2 are SGHTA and FQGNSA. The CDR3 consists of 16 residues. This CDR3 reads CASSVAGARGNQPQHF. CDR3 nucleotide sequence: TGTGCCAGCAGCGTAGCGGGGGCGAGGGGCAATCAGCCCCAGCATTTT.

This clonotype was found many times. The chain employs TRBV29-1 and TRBJ2-3; unclear D gene. The V end lost 2 bases, the J end lost 1 base, and 4 bases lay between the germline ends. From germline, CDR1 is SQVTM and CDR2 ANQGSEA. CDR3 length: 12 amino acids. The CDR3 here is CSVEHGTDTQYF. CDR3 DNA sequence: TGCAGCGTTGAACACGGCACAGATACGCAGTATTTT.

At least ten counts were recorded for this clonotype. The chain is built from TRBV20-1 and TRBJ2-5; D might be TRBD2 (5 bases). CDR1 is DFQATT, CDR2 SNEGSKA, per germline (reference sequence). V lost 5 bases to trimming and J lost 5 bases, with 15 bases between them. CDR3 length: 13 amino acids. CDR3 bases: TGCAGTGCTCGAATCCGGACGGGGGAGACCCAGTACTTC. It is translated as CSARIRTGETQYF.

This clonotype was picked up many times. DNA for the CDR3: TGTGCCACCAGTTCCGACCTAGCGGGAGGGAATGAGCAGTTCTTC. This sequence encodes CATSSDLAGGNEQFF. V usage is TRBV15 and J usage is TRBJ2-1; 12 bases are a match to TRBD2. V lost 6 bases and J lost 7; bases outside the gene matches: 7. In germline, CDR1 is LNHNV, CDR2 YYDKDF (reference sequence). The CDR3 consists of 15 residues.

The chain recombines TRBV12-3 or TRBV12-4 with TRBJ2-1; 10 positions match TRBD1. This CDR3 is 16 amino acids long. The V gene end was trimmed by 2 bases and the J gene end by 5 bases; junction bases not matched to a gene: 6. CDR3 region: CASSLLSGQGNNEQFF. CDR3 bases: TGTGCCAGCAGTTTACTCTCGGGACAGGGGAACAATGAGCAGTTCTTC.

This clonotype has just a few counts. The chain uses TRBV2 and TRBJ2-1; TRBD2 agrees at 8 bases. This CDR3 comprises 14 residues. Germline V gene sequence: CDR1 SNHLY, CDR2 FYNNEI. V shed 1 base, J shed 7 bases, and the junction held 3 bases outside the gene matches. The chain's CDR3 is CASSEETSVNEQFF. CDR3 nucleotides: TGTGCCAGCAGTGAAGAGACTAGCGTAAATGAGCAGTTCTTC.

This clonotype has just a few counts. The chain couples TRBV30 to TRBJ2-7; 10 nucleotides align to TRBD1. Germline V gives CDR1 GTSNPN, CDR2 SVGIG (reference sequence). V shed 3 bases and J 5 bases; nucleotides not matched to a gene: 7. The length of the CDR3 is 14 residues. In DNA, the CDR3 is TGTGCCTGGAGACCGGGACAGGGGTCCCACGAGCAGTACTTC. As protein: CAWRPGQGSHEQYF.

The V gene is TRBV12-3 or TRBV12-4, the J gene TRBJ1-1; the match to TRBD1 covers 9 bases. J gave up 7 bases and V 6 bases, and 6 bases lay outside the gene matches. This CDR3 spans 13 amino acids. The CDR3 sequence is CASRKTGGIEAFF. CDR3 bases: TGTGCCAGCAGGAAAACAGGGGGCATTGAAGCTTTCTTT.

This clonotype occurred many times. This chain joins TRBV12-3 or TRBV12-4 and TRBJ2-7; TRBD1 agrees at 7 bases. This CDR3 is built from 14 residues. The trim removed 6 bases at V and 11 bases at J, leaving 16 bases unmatched. The CDR3 is CASSLKGTDTWKYF. CDR3 nucleotides: TGTGCCAGCAGCCTTAAAGGGACAGACACCTGGAAGTACTTC.

This clonotype was observed a few times. V and J are TRBV12-5 and TRBJ1-1; D uncertain. The germline gives CDR1 LGHNT, CDR2 FRNRAP. The length of the CDR3 is 13 residues. Trimming pared 10 bases from V and 2 bases from J, leaving 14 bases between. CDR3 in amino acids: CATFPGTNTEAFF. The DNA of the CDR3 is TGTGCTACTTTCCCAGGCACTAACACTGAAGCTTTCTTT.

The chain carries TRBV2 and TRBJ1-1; possibly TRBD1 for D (5 bases). CDR3 length: 14 amino acids. The germline V and J ends were trimmed by 4 bases and 5 bases, with 14 bases remaining between them. Germline V gene sequence: CDR1 SNHLY, CDR2 FYNNEI. The CDR3 region is CASSVLSGGTEAFF. CDR3 DNA sequence: TGTGCCAGCAGTGTATTAAGCGGGGGAACTGAAGCTTTCTTT.

V gene TRBV10-3 combines with J gene TRBJ1-1; 9 bases align to TRBD1. The germline V gene has CDR1 ENHRY and CDR2 SYGVKD. The CDR3 is 14 residues long. Trimming cost V 6 bases and J 4 bases; bases outside gene matches: 6. CDR3 protein: CAIRRQGEGTEAFF. The CDR3 bases are TGTGCCATCAGAAGACAGGGGGAGGGCACTGAAGCTTTCTTT.

The chain couples TRBV4-1 to TRBJ2-1; D is undetermined. Germline CDR1 MGHRA, CDR2 YSYEKL. CDR3 length: 13 residues. V dropped 0 bases and J dropped 8 bases, with 8 bases sitting between them. DNA for the CDR3: TGCGCCAGCAGCCAAGACATGAGCGATGAGCAGTTCTTC. This sequence encodes CASSQDMSDEQFF.

The genes are TRBV4-1 and TRBJ1-1, with no clear D. The length of the CDR3 is 15 residues. Per the germline V gene, CDR1 is MGHRA and CDR2 is YSYEKL. Trimming removed 0 bases at V and 1 base at J, with 9 bases between. CDR3: CASSQEGSANTEAFF. The CDR3 DNA is TGCGCCAGCAGCCAAGAGGGGTCGGCGAACACTGAAGCTTTCTTT.

This chain uses TRBV7-2 with TRBJ2-1; D may be TRBD2 (5 bases). The V gene's germline CDR1 is SGHTA and CDR2 FQGNSA. Trimming pared 8 bases from V and 4 bases from J, leaving 12 bases between. The CDR3 has 13 residues. The CDR3 region has the DNA TGTGCCAGCCTAAAGGACTCATACAATGAGCAGTTCTTC. This translates into CASLKDSYNEQFF. Supplemented by reference TRBV7-2 and TRBJ2-1, the full variable domain reads GAGVSQSPSNKVTEKGKDVELRCDPISGHTALYWYRQSLGQGLEFLIYFQGNSAPDKSGLPSDRFSAERTGGSVSTLTIQRTQQEDSAVYLCASLKDSYNEQFFGPGTRLTVL.

This clonotype came up many times. This rearrangement joins TRBV6-5 to TRBJ2-7; unclear D gene. Germline-derived CDR1 and CDR2 are MNHEY and SVGAGI. The CDR3 extends over 16 amino acids. The V gene lost 2 bases and the J gene lost 0 bases, with 14 bases spanning the gap. The CDR3 protein is CASSYARTVSSYEQYF. CDR3 sequence (DNA): TGTGCCAGCAGTTACGCGCGGACGGTAAGCTCCTACGAGCAGTACTTC.

This clonotype was detected many times. The gene calls are TRBV20-1 and TRBJ2-3; D is possibly TRBD1 or TRBD2 (5 bases each). Germline CDR1 reads DFQATT; CDR2 reads SNEGSKA (reference sequence). This CDR3 has 15 residues. V dropped 0 bases and J dropped 2 bases, with 12 bases sitting between them. CDR3 sequence (DNA): TGCAGTGCTAGAGATACGAGGGGCATCACAGATACGCAGTATTTT. It specifies CSARDTRGITDTQYF.

This clonotype came up many times. The chain uses TRBV6-5 and TRBJ1-1; D might be TRBD1 (6 bases). CDR3 length: 15 residues. Germline V gene lookup returns CDR1 MNHEY and CDR2 SVGAGI. V shed 5 bases and J shed 4 bases, with 17 bases lying between them. CDR3 coding DNA: TGTGCCAGCAGTCGTTCCAGGGGTACGGGCACTGAAGCTTTCTTT. Translating gives CASSRSRGTGTEAFF.

The sample holds a few counts of this clonotype. V gene TRBV28 combines with J gene TRBJ2-5, with D perhaps TRBD2 (6 bases). Germline values: CDR1 MDHEN, CDR2 SYDVKM. The CDR3 contains 14 residues. The V end lost 5 bases, the J end lost 4 bases, and 14 bases lay between the germline ends. In DNA form, the CDR3 reads TGTGCCAGCAGTGATCGGGAGACGAGAGAGACCCAGTACTTC. Protein: CASSDRETRETQYF.

This sequence joins TRBV10-2 and TRBJ2-2; D is uncertain. From germline, CDR1 is WSHSY and CDR2 SAAADI. The CDR3 runs 16 residues. Trimming cost V 3 bases and J 2 bases, with 13 bases left between them. CDR3 residues: CASSDRRRTNTGELFF. The CDR3 DNA follows: TGCGCCAGCAGTGATAGACGGCGAACTAACACCGGGGAGCTGTTTTTT.

In its sample, this clonotype was seen a few times. This chain's CDR3 is CASSVSGRGLYNEQFF. The CDR3 bases are TGTGCCAGCAGCGTCTCCGGGAGGGGACTCTACAATGAGCAGTTCTTC. The V call is TRBV9, the J call TRBJ2-1; 8 nucleotides align to TRBD2. Trimming took 2 bases from V and 3 from J; bases not matched to a gene: 7. The CDR3 totals 16 residues. Germline CDR1 is SGDLS and CDR2 is YYNGEE.

This clonotype was counted between two and nine times. The chain joins TRBV5-1 to TRBJ2-7; possible D gene TRBD2, 5 bases. Germline CDR1 reads SGHRS; CDR2 reads YFSETQ. The V end lost 4 bases, the J end lost 0 bases, and 17 bases lay between the germline ends. There are 16 residues in the CDR3. This CDR3 is CASSPTFGEISYEQYF. CDR3 bases: TGCGCCAGCAGCCCCACCTTTGGGGAGATCTCCTACGAGCAGTACTTC. Filled out from reference TRBV5-1 and TRBJ2-7, the complete variable domain reads KAGVTQTPRYLIKTRGQQVTLSCSPISGHRSVSWYQQTPGQGLQFLFEYFSETQRNKGNFPGRFSGRQFSNSRSEMNVSTLELGDSALYLCASSPTFGEISYEQYFGPGTRLTVT.

This clonotype was observed many times. The CDR3 sequence is CSARGGETEAFF. DNA for the CDR3: TGCAGTGCTAGGGGAGGGGAGACTGAAGCTTTCTTT. This rearrangement joins TRBV20-1 to TRBJ1-1; the D gene is possibly TRBD1 (5 bases). Germline lookup yields CDR1 DFQATT and CDR2 SNEGSKA (reference sequence). V lost 3 bases to trimming and J lost 5 bases, with 10 bases between them. CDR3 length: 12 residues.

This clonotype has a handful of counts. J is TRBJ2-7 and V is TRBV7-6; D unresolved. The CDR3 has 16 residues. Trimming cost V 0 bases and J 5 bases, with 17 bases left between them. Germline V gene sequence: CDR1 SGHVS, CDR2 FNYEAQ. For the CDR3, the DNA is TGTGCCAGCAGCTTAGCCGGTTCGGTAGGGTTCAACGAGCAGTACTTC. Protein: CASSLAGSVGFNEQYF.